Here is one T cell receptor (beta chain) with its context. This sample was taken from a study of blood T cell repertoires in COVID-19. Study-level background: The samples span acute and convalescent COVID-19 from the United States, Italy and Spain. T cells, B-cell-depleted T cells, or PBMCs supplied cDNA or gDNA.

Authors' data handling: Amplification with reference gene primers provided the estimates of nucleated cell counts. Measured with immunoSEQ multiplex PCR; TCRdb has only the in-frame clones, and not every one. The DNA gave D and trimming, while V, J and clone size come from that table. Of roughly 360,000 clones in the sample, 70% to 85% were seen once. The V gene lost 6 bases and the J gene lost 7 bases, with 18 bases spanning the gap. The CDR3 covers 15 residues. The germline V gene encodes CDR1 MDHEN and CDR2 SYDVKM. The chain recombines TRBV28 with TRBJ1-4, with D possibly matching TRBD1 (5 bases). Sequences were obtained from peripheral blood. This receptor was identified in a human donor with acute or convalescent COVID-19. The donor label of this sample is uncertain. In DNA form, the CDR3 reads TGTGCCAGCAGCTCCCTAGGCGGGGGTGGTGAAAAACTGTTTTTT. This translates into CASSSLGGGGEKLFF. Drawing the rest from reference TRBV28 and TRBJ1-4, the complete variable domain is DVKVTQSSRYLVKRTGEKVFLECVQDMDHENMFWYRQDPGLGLRLIYFSYDVKMKEKGDIPEGYSVSREKKERFSLILESASTNQTSMYLCASSSLGGGGEKLFFGSGTQLSVL.